The clone carrying this TCR beta chain has a handful of counts. Its antigen is unidentified. cDNA synthesis used the whole RNA isolate, giving expressed TCRB sequences. Measured with immunoSEQ multiplex PCR; TCRdb has only the in-frame clones, and not every one. The sample records about 360,000 clones, around 12% being singletons. The germline gives CDR1 MGHDK, CDR2 SYGVNS. The CDR3 extends over 17 amino acids. Trimming stripped 0 bases from V and 0 bases from J, with 11 bases between. This record belongs to a study of beta chain features in type 1 diabetes. Study conclusions and caveats: Type 1 diabetes patients showed a moderate but significant shortening of TCRB CDR3s in all four CD4+ subsets.

Sample: naive CD4+ T cells from blood. This chain links TRBV25-1 with TRBJ1-4; no reliable D call. The clonotype originates from a woman in her late teens or twenties with type 1 diabetes. In DNA, the CDR3 is TGTGCCAGCAGTGAATACGGAGCCCAGTCAACTAATGAAAAACTGTTTTTT. This gives the protein CASSEYGAQSTNEKLFF.